The following is a T cell receptor (beta chain) sequence with its context. Its antigen is unknown. Employing constant-segment primers, 5'RACE generated TCR alpha and TCR beta cDNA libraries bearing sample barcodes and UMIs. Each CDR3 protein is one row after TCRdb ran MiXCR on the 5' RACE reads. This table holds a few hundred thousand distinct CDR3 sequences, approximately 21% found once. These data belong to a study of T-cell memory formation after mild COVID-19. Overall study findings and caveats: Cross-reactive memory seemingly joined, as some responding clones were found in pre-infection memory. Mainly in CM and EM were contracting CD4+ clones; CD8+ were in EMRA.

The ends were cut back, 2 bases at V and 3 bases at J, with 15 bases in the middle. Germline V CDR1 and CDR2: SGHRS, YFSETQ. The CDR3 covers 16 residues. This sequence originates from an adult woman who had mild COVID-19 (a few samples of this study predate the infection). Cell type and time point are not known. The sequenced material came from PBMCs or a T cell subset sorted from them (not recorded which). The gene calls are TRBV5-1 and TRBJ1-5; D not resolved. CDR3 amino acids: CASSFPPWGFNQPQHF. The DNA of the CDR3 is TGCGCCAGCAGCTTCCCTCCTTGGGGTTTCAATCAGCCCCAGCATTTT.